This T cell receptor beta chain is from a study of a mutant IDH1 vaccine in newly diagnosed glioma. Overall study: Radiotherapy alone preceded vaccination by 4-6 weeks; alternatively, vaccination started with temozolomide cycles. Of treated patients, roughly 62% were men and roughly 38% women, averaging about 40 years.

Germline-derived CDR1 and CDR2 are SGHTA and FQGNSA. Trimming cost V 4 bases and J 6 bases, with 7 bases left between them. The CDR3 spans 13 residues. As for time point: week 47, end of study. Every vaccination contained 300 ug of the mutant IDH1 20-mer peptide and was paired with topical imiquimod. About this clone: Its antigen is not known.

TCRdb's table, derived via immunoSEQ multiplex PCR, lists solely in-frame clones and lacks some. Of around 30,000 clones in the sample, around 82% are singletons; the top ten hold approximately 28%. The sample consisted of PBMCs, taken from a glioma patient whose treatment included an IDH1 peptide vaccine. This chain uses TRBV7-2 with TRBJ1-6; maybe TRBD1 (5 bases). The TCR was taken from a man aged 25-40 years with glioma. CDR3 in amino acids: CASSWTSNSPLHF. CDR3 in DNA: TGTGCCAGCAGCTGGACAAGTAATTCACCCCTCCACTTT.